Listed here are 28 T cell receptor beta chains from one sample, sequenced in a study of CD8+CD57+ T cells in acquired aplastic anemia. Genomic DNA served as template for TCR beta VDJ and CDR3 profiling. Using its own MiXCR run on the reads, TCRdb lists one record per CDR3 protein. The sample yields 150,000 to 200,000 distinct CDR3 sequences, approximately 60% seen once. The sample was sorted CD4+, CD8+, or CD8+CD57+ T cells (not recorded which) from PBMCs. These receptors were collected from a human donor in good health.

The rearrangement links TRBV9 to TRBJ2-1, with 9 bases matching TRBD1. Germline V gene lookup returns CDR1 SGDLS and CDR2 YYNGEE. This CDR3 is built from 15 residues. The V segment lost 4 bases and the J segment 5 bases; nucleotides outside the gene matches: 7. CDR3: CASSTGQGWDNEQFF. The CDR3 region has the DNA TGTGCCAGCAGCACCGGACAGGGGTGGGACAATGAGCAGTTCTTC.

At least ten counts were recorded for this clonotype. The chain has TRBV18 and TRBJ2-5, with D possibly matching TRBD1 (5 bases). This CDR3 contains 14 residues. The V end was cut by 6 bases, the J end by 5 bases, with 16 bases between. CDR1 and CDR2 from the germline V gene are KGHSH and LQKENI. As DNA, the CDR3 is TGTGCCAGCTCCCCCCCAGGGCCGCTGGAGACCCAGTACTTC. Translation gives CASSPPGPLETQYF.

The sample holds one count of this clonotype. The J gene is TRBJ1-5, the V gene TRBV29-1, with a possible D match to TRBD1 (5 bases). Germline V gene data show CDR1 as SQVTM and CDR2 as ANQGSEA. Trimming left V 7 bases short and J 4 bases short, with 14 bases between. CDR3 length equals 13 residues. The CDR3 reads CSAGGEGNQPQHF. DNA for the CDR3: TGCAGCGCCGGGGGGGAAGGGAATCAGCCCCAGCATTTT.

In this sample, this clonotype turned up once. The gene calls are TRBV19 and TRBJ2-2; 7 positions agree with TRBD2. Germline V gene lookup returns CDR1 LNHDA and CDR2 SQIVND (reference sequence). V lost 7 bases, J lost 4 bases, and 15 bases stayed unmatched. The CDR3 runs to 17 residues. The CDR3 sequence is CASTPLHGGRITGELFF. The CDR3, as DNA: TGTGCCAGTACCCCCCTACATGGCGGGAGAATCACCGGGGAGCTGTTTTTT. The entire variable domain, with the rest obtained from reference TRBV19 and TRBJ2-2, is as follows: DGGITQSPKYLFRKEGQNVTLSCEQNLNHDAMYWYRQDPGQGLRLIYYSQIVNDFQKGDIAEGYSVSREKKESFPLTVTSAQKNPTAFYLCASTPLHGGRITGELFFGEGSRLTVL.

The genes are TRBV5-6 and TRBJ2-3; no firm D call. The CDR3 has 14 amino acids. CDR1 is SGHDT and CDR2 is YYEEEE in the germline V gene. The ends were cut back, 0 bases at V and 12 bases at J, with 17 bases in the middle. The DNA of the CDR3 is TGTGCCAGCAGCTTGGCCCCTGGGCACCGAGGTCAGTATTTT. It specifies CASSLAPGHRGQYF.

In its sample, this clonotype was seen many times. The chain has TRBV4-3 and TRBJ2-1; no definite D call. The germline gives CDR1 LGHNA, CDR2 YSLEER. CDR3 size: 15 residues. V dropped 0 bases and J dropped 0 bases, with 6 bases sitting between them. CDR3 in DNA: TGCGCCAGCAGCCAAGATTCAAGCTCCTACAATGAGCAGTTCTTC. Translated: CASSQDSSSYNEQFF.

This clonotype occurred many times. The chain links TRBV6-1 to TRBJ1-5; D gene uncertain. The V gene's germline CDR1 is MNHNS and CDR2 SASEGT. The CDR3 is 16 residues long. V was trimmed by 4 bases and J by 3 bases, leaving 16 bases between them. The CDR3 sequence: CASSVYLEQTNQPQHF. Here the CDR3 DNA reads TGTGCCAGCAGTGTTTATTTAGAACAGACCAATCAGCCCCAGCATTTT.

J is TRBJ2-1 and V is TRBV13; maybe TRBD2 (6 bases). The CDR3 contains 15 residues. V lost 1 base to trimming and J lost 9 bases, with 16 bases between them. The germline V gene has CDR1 PRHDT and CDR2 FYEKMQ (reference sequence). The CDR3 region has the DNA TGTGCCAGCAGCTTAGCGGGGGAGGTCGCGGCTGAGCAGTTCTTC. Translating it yields CASSLAGEVAAEQFF.

This chain links TRBV6-4 with TRBJ2-1; D is perhaps TRBD1 (6 bases). The CDR3 loop spans 15 amino acids. The germline V gene has CDR1 MRHNA and CDR2 SNTAGT. Trimming pared 0 bases from V and 8 bases from J, leaving 14 bases between. The CDR3 loop is CASSDSPAGAHEQFF. DNA for the CDR3: TGTGCCAGCAGTGACTCGCCAGCAGGGGCCCATGAGCAGTTCTTC.

The CDR3 coding sequence is TGTGCCAGCAGTTTAGTCCGACAACAGTTCTTC. Translating gives CASSLVRQQFF. V gene TRBV12-3 or TRBV12-4 combines with J gene TRBJ2-1; D not resolved. Trimming stripped 1 base from V and 13 bases from J, with 8 bases between. The CDR3 is 11 residues long.

In its sample, this clonotype was seen a few times. J is TRBJ1-5 and V is TRBV7-2; 7 bases match TRBD1. The CDR3 length is 15 residues. In germline, CDR1 is SGHTA, CDR2 FQGNSA. V gave up 1 base and J gave up 7 bases; unmatched junction bases: 7. The CDR3 region is CASSLVVTGKQPQHF. The CDR3 DNA follows: TGTGCCAGCAGCTTAGTCGTGACAGGGAAGCAGCCCCAGCATTTT.

This clonotype was seen a single time. The genes are TRBV9 and TRBJ2-7; weak D call: TRBD1 (5 bases). Germline V gene sequence: CDR1 SGDLS, CDR2 YYNGEE. V lost 6 bases, J lost 4 bases, and 26 bases lay in between. The CDR3 runs to 17 residues. CDR3 DNA: TGTGCCAGCACCACCTCGTTTGTGGGCAGGGTGGATTACGAGCAGTACTTC. Encoded protein: CASTTSFVGRVDYEQYF.

This clonotype was seen a single time. V and J are TRBV6-9 and TRBJ1-6, with a possible D match to TRBD1 (5 bases). Germline V gene data show CDR1 as MNHGY and CDR2 as SVAAGI. This CDR3 spans 14 amino acids. Trimming stripped 5 bases from V and 7 bases from J, with 12 bases between. CDR3 in amino acids: CASSGRDPNSPLHF. The DNA for the CDR3 is TGTGCCAGCAGTGGCCGGGACCCGAATTCACCCCTCCACTTT.

This chain links TRBV6-2 or TRBV6-3 with TRBJ2-3; D is uncertain. This CDR3 is 13 amino acids long. V dropped 1 base and J dropped 2 bases, with 4 bases sitting between them. CDR1 is MNHEY, CDR2 SVGEGT, per germline. This CDR3 reads CASSYFYTDTQYF. The CDR3, as DNA: TGTGCCAGCAGTTACTTTTACACAGATACGCAGTATTTT.

This rearrangement joins TRBV29-1 to TRBJ2-7; D is possibly TRBD1 (6 bases). This CDR3 is 14 amino acids long. The germline gives CDR1 SQVTM, CDR2 ANQGSEA. V was clipped by 6 bases and J by 2 bases, with 17 bases between them. The CDR3 protein is CSVDPGHSTYEQYF. The CDR3 DNA reads TGCAGCGTCGACCCGGGACACTCAACCTACGAGCAGTACTTC.

Regarding this clonotype: One junction end does not reproduce the germline sequence, and a read error may be involved. The V call is TRBV29-1, the J call TRBJ1-4, with D possibly TRBD1 on 5 matching bases. The CDR3 is 12 amino acids. Germline-derived CDR1 and CDR2 are SQVTM and ANQGSEA. CDR3 residues: CNVTQGNEKLSF. As DNA, the CDR3 is TGCAACGTGACTCAGGGTAATGAAAAACTGTCTTTT.

This rearrangement joins TRBV10-3 to TRBJ2-7; 9 bases align to TRBD1. The CDR3 extends over 14 amino acids. The junction had 5 bases not matched to a gene; V was cut back by 6 bases and J by 2 bases. The germline V gene has CDR1 ENHRY and CDR2 SYGVKD. CDR3 region: CAIRRTGEAYEQYF. CDR3 DNA: TGTGCCATCAGGAGGACAGGGGAGGCCTACGAGCAGTACTTC.

The table lists this clonotype with a few counts. This chain connects TRBV29-1 to TRBJ1-2, with D uncertain. The germline V gene encodes CDR1 SQVTM and CDR2 ANQGSEA. Trimming took off 4 bases at V and 0 bases at J, with 12 bases between the two ends. The CDR3 extends over 14 amino acids. In nucleotides, the CDR3 is TGCAGCGTTGTAGAGTCGGGAACTAACTATGGCTACACCTTC. Translated, it gives CSVVESGTNYGYTF. The entire variable domain, with the rest obtained from reference TRBV29-1 and TRBJ1-2, is as follows: SAVISQKPSRDICQRGTSLTIQCQVDSQVTMMFWYRQQPGQSLTLIATANQGSEATYESGFVIDKFPISRPNLTFSTLTVSNMSPEDSSIYLCSVVESGTNYGYTFGSGTRLTVV.

The chain recombines TRBV9 with TRBJ2-7, with TRBD1 matching over 10 bases. V shed 3 bases and J 3 bases; nucleotides not matched to a gene: 3. Per germline, CDR1 SGDLS and CDR2 YYNGEE. The CDR3 spans 14 residues. The CDR3 is CASSEGTGDYEQYF. The CDR3 coding sequence is TGTGCCAGCAGCGAAGGGACAGGGGACTACGAGCAGTACTTC.

This chain links TRBV20-1 with TRBJ2-7; 10 bases align to TRBD2. With V trimmed by 2 bases and J by 5 bases, 9 bases remained unmatched. The CDR3 is made up of 15 amino acids. Germline V gene sequence: CDR1 DFQATT, CDR2 SNEGSKA (reference sequence). The CDR3 nucleotides are TGCAGTGCTAGACCCCTCACTAGCGGGACCAACGAGCAGTACTTC. This codes for CSARPLTSGTNEQYF.

The chain carries TRBV7-2 and TRBJ2-3; D call uncertain. The V gene's germline CDR1 is SGHTA and CDR2 FQGNSA. The CDR3 spans 13 residues. V was trimmed by 4 bases and J by 1 base, leaving 6 bases between them. The CDR3 here is CASSSWGTDTQYF. CDR3 sequence (DNA): TGTGCCAGCAGCTCATGGGGCACAGATACGCAGTATTTT. Full variable domain (outside the CDR3, taken from reference TRBV7-2 and TRBJ2-3): GAGVSQSPSNKVTEKGKDVELRCDPISGHTALYWYRQSLGQGLEFLIYFQGNSAPDKSGLPSDRFSAERTGGSVSTLTIQRTQQEDSAVYLCASSSWGTDTQYFGPGTRLTVL.

The chain combines TRBV12-3 or TRBV12-4 with TRBJ1-1; D not certain. V was shortened by 3 bases and J by 6 bases, with 11 bases between the two germline ends. The CDR3 spans 13 residues. CDR3 in DNA: TGTGCCAGCAGTTTTCCCTCTCGAGCTGAAGCTTTCTTT. Its translation is CASSFPSRAEAFF.

There are a few counts of this clonotype. The V call is TRBV15, the J call TRBJ2-7, with D perhaps matching TRBD2 (5 bases). The CDR3 sequence is 14 residues long. V lost 6 bases to trimming and J lost 2 bases, with 14 bases between them. Germline CDR1 and CDR2: LNHNV and YYDKDF (reference sequence). The CDR3 here is CATRSGSPPYEQYF. Written as DNA, the CDR3 is TGTGCCACCAGGAGCGGCAGCCCTCCCTACGAGCAGTACTTC.

This rearrangement joins TRBV29-1 to TRBJ1-2; D is ambiguous. CDR1 and CDR2 (germline): SQVTM, ANQGSEA. V was cut by 3 bases and J by 3 bases, with 11 bases left in between. The CDR3 runs 13 residues. The CDR3 reads CSVDDKAHYGYTF. CDR3 DNA sequence: TGCAGCGTTGATGATAAGGCACACTATGGCTACACCTTC.

The V call is TRBV7-6, the J call TRBJ2-3; D gene ambiguous. Germline values: CDR1 SGHVS, CDR2 FNYEAQ. V lost 8 bases to trimming and J lost 5 bases, with 8 bases between them. This CDR3 region has 11 residues. The CDR3, as DNA: TGTGCCAGCGCCGTCCAAGATACGCAGTATTTT. Translating gives CASAVQDTQYF.

The V gene is TRBV20-1, the J gene TRBJ1-1; D gene ambiguous. Trimming left V 7 bases short and J 0 bases short, with 12 bases between. The CDR3 loop spans 13 amino acids. From germline, CDR1 is DFQATT and CDR2 SNEGSKA (reference sequence). DNA for the CDR3: TGCAGTGGGAGATATCCCGTGAACACTGAAGCTTTCTTT. This codes for CSGRYPVNTEAFF.

CDR3 DNA sequence: TGTGCCAGCATTAACCCGAACACCGGGGAGCTGTTTTTT. Translation gives CASINPNTGELFF. The chain uses TRBV5-4 and TRBJ2-2; no definite D call. The CDR3 sequence is 13 residues long. V lost 6 bases to trimming and J lost 0 bases, with 6 bases between them. Per the germline V gene, CDR1 is SGHNT and CDR2 is YYREEE (reference sequence).

On this clonotype: A single base separates this from a much larger clone, so it may be a read error. This chain connects TRBV9 to TRBJ2-1; possible D gene TRBD2, 6 bases. In germline, CDR1 is SGDLS, CDR2 YYNGEE. This CDR3 contains 16 residues. The CDR3 coding sequence is TGTGCCAGCAGGGACCGGGCGGGATCCCCCGACAATGAGCAGCTCTTC. Its protein product is CASRDRAGSPDNEQLF.